One and the same sample provided the 6 T cell receptor beta chains below, sequenced in a study of T cells after posttransplantation cyclophosphamide. The naive gate required viable CD3+CD4+ or CD3+CD8+ cells with CCR7+CD45RA+CD45RO-CD95-CD27+CD28+ phenotype. TCRdb keeps only in-frame clones here, not all; method: immunoSEQ multiplex PCR. The sample includes about 31,000 clones, about 90% of them seen just once. Sequencing was done on a sample of naive CD4+ T cells sorted from PBMCs. The receptors come from an older woman in good health, CMV-negative, and a related stem cell transplant donor.

The chain combines TRBV28 with TRBJ2-7; no reliable D call. This CDR3 spans 12 amino acids. V lost 2 bases to trimming and J lost 5 bases, with 7 bases between them. Germline V gene data show CDR1 as MDHEN and CDR2 as SYDVKM. CDR3 DNA sequence: TGTGCCAGCAGTTTAGCGGTTGACGAGCAGTACTTC. This codes for CASSLAVDEQYF.

This chain uses TRBV10-3 with TRBJ1-3; D gene uncertain. Deletions cut 2 bases from V and 0 bases from J, with 8 bases between. The CDR3 runs 15 residues. CDR1 is ENHRY, CDR2 SYGVKD, per germline. The CDR3 region has the DNA TGTGCCATCAGTGAGCGGAGCAACTCTGGAAACACCATATATTTT. Protein: CAISERSNSGNTIYF.

This sequence joins TRBV5-4 and TRBJ1-1; D might be TRBD1 (5 bases). CDR1 and CDR2 (germline): SGHNT, YYREEE (reference sequence). Between the trimmed V and J ends, which lost 0 bases and 1 base, there was a span of 10 bases. The CDR3 extends over 15 amino acids. As DNA, the CDR3 is TGTGCCAGCAGCTTGGCCGGGGGTGGGAACACTGAAGCTTTCTTT. It encodes CASSLAGGGNTEAFF.

This chain joins TRBV5-4 and TRBJ2-3; D not resolved. The CDR3 spans 15 residues. Trimming pared 0 bases from V and 5 bases from J, leaving 13 bases between. Germline CDR1 reads SGHNT; CDR2 reads YYREEE (reference sequence). CDR3 DNA: TGTGCCAGCAGCTTGGTCGCCCAAACGAGAGATACGCAGTATTTT. Translating gives CASSLVAQTRDTQYF.

The rearrangement joins TRBV7-9 to TRBJ2-3; 9 bases agree with TRBD2. Germline-derived CDR1 and CDR2 are SEHNR and FQNEAQ (reference sequence). V lost 8 bases and J lost 5; bases outside the gene matches: 11. The CDR3 contains 15 residues. For the CDR3, the DNA is TGTGCCAGCGGATTGAGGCGGGGGGGCGAAGATACGCAGTATTTT. Translated: CASGLRRGGEDTQYF.

The chain uses TRBV28 and TRBJ2-7; maybe TRBD1 (5 bases). Trimming cost V 6 bases and J 7 bases, with 16 bases left between them. The CDR3 loop spans 13 amino acids. Germline V lookup: CDR1 MDHEN, CDR2 SYDVKM. The CDR3 nucleotides read TGTGCCAGCAGACTCCCACCGCCAGGGGAGCAGTACTTC. It specifies CASRLPPPGEQYF. Supplemented by reference TRBV28 and TRBJ2-7, the full variable domain reads DVKVTQSSRYLVKRTGEKVFLECVQDMDHENMFWYRQDPGLGLRLIYFSYDVKMKEKGDIPEGYSVSREKKERFSLILESASTNQTSMYLCASRLPPPGEQYFGPGTRLTVT.